This T cell receptor (beta chain) was retrieved from a study of blood T cell repertoires in COVID-19. TCRdb's copy holds only in-frame clones and misses some; the assay was immunoSEQ multiplex PCR. The table shows approximately 320,000 clones, with roughly 85% occurring only once. Trimming cost V 5 bases and J 0 bases, with 10 bases left between them. Germline V gene data show CDR1 as SGHNT and CDR2 as YENEEA. This CDR3 is built from 14 residues. This receptor was obtained from a human donor in a cohort sampled during active COVID-19. Source material: peripheral blood. This chain joins TRBV11-3 and TRBJ1-1; D unresolved. The chain's CDR3 is CASSRSHLNTEAFF. The CDR3 bases are TGTGCCAGCAGCCGGAGCCATCTGAACACTGAAGCTTTCTTT.